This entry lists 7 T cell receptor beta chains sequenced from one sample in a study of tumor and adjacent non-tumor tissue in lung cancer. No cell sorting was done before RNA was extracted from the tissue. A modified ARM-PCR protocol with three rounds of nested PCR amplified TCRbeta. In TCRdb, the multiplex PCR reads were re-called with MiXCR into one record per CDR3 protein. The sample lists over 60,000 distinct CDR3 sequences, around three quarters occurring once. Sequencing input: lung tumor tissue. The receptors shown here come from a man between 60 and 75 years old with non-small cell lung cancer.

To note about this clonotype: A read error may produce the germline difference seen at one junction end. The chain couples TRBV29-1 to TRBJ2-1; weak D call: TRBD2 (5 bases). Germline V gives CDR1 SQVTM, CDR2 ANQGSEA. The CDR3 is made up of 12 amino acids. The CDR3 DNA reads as TGCAGCATTGACAAGCGGTCCAATGGGCAGTTCTTC. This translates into CSIDKRSNGQFF.

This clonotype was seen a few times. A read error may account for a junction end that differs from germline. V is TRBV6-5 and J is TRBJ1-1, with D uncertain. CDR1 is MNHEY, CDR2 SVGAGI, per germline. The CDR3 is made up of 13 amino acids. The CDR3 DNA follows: TGTGCTAGCAGTCGACTGGGAAGCACTGAAGCTTTCTTT. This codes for CASSRLGSTEAFF.

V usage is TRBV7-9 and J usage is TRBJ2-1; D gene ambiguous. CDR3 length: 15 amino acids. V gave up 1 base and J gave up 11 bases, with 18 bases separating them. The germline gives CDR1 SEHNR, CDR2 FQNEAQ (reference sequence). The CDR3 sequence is CASSLGGRRSCKQFF. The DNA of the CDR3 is TGTGCCAGCAGCTTAGGTGGCAGGCGGTCCTGTAAGCAGTTCTTC.

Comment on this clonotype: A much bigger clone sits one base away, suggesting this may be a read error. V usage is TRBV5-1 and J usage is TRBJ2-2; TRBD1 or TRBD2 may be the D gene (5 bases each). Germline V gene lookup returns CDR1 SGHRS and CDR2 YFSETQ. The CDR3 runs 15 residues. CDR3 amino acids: CASCLEAGTTGELFF. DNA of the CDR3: TGCGCCAGCTGCTTGGAGGCAGGGACCACCGGGGAGCTGTTTTTT.

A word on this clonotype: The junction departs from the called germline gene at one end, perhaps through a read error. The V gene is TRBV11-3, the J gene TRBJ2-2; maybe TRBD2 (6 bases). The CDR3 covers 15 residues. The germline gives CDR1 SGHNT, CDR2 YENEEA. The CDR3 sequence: CASSFGGTNTGEPFF. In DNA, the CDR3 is TGCGCCAGCAGCTTCGGCGGGACGAACACCGGGGAGCCGTTTTTT.

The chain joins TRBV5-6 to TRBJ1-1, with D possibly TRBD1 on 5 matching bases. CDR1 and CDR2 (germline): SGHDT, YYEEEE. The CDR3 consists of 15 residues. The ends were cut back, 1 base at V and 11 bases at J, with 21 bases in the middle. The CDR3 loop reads CASSLPHQVAGRAFF. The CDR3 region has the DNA TGTGCCAGCAGCTTGCCCCACCAGGTGGCAGGGAGGGCTTTCTTT.

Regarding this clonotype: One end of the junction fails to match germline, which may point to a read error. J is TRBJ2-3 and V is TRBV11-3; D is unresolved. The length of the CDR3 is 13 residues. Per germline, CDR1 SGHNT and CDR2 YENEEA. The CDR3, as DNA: TGTCCCAGCAGTTTAGTCCCCCAAGATACACAGTATTTT. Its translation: CPSSLVPQDTQYF.